This T cell receptor (beta chain) was identified in a study of cytomegalovirus exposure and HLA in healthy donors. Study-wide context: HLA-typed donors were the source of 82 million or so unique TCRs, which an early data release held. Study-wide points: Most TCR beta V segments were productive about 87% or about 30% of the time in an earlier analysis.

Of note for this clone: Its cognate antigen is unknown.

13 Jbeta primers and 60 Vbeta primers were used for the PCR. TCRdb's table, derived via immunoSEQ multiplex PCR, lists solely in-frame clones and lacks some. The data contain just over 150,000 clones, 70% to 90% of them singletons. The CDR3 sequence is 14 residues long. V shed 5 bases and J shed 3 bases, with 11 bases lying between them. Per the germline V gene, CDR1 is MNHEY and CDR2 is SVGAGI. Source material: PBMCs. The receptor's source is a man aged 18-30 years in good health and CMV-seropositive. The chain combines TRBV6-5 with TRBJ2-4; D is perhaps TRBD1 (5 bases). The DNA of the CDR3 is TGTGCCAGCAGTCCCAGGGATTTCAAAAACATTCAGTACTTC. Its protein is CASSPRDFKNIQYF.